Below are 28 T cell receptor beta chains sequenced from a single sample in a study of T cells in tumors after PD-1 blockade. Assay used: immunoSEQ multiplex PCR; TCRdb lists only in-frame clones, some missing. The table includes some 47,000 clones, more than 75% detected once. Material: PBMCs, obtained before anti-PD-1 treatment. Receptors were obtained from a human donor with basal cell carcinoma.

The V and J genes are TRBV3-1 (or the pseudogene TRBV3-2) and TRBJ2-7, with 7 bases fitting TRBD1. Trimming cost V 8 bases and J 5 bases; bases outside gene matches: 3. The V gene's germline CDR1 is LGHDT and CDR2 YNNKEL (reference sequence). This CDR3 has 11 residues. The CDR3 protein is CASGDRDEQYF. As DNA, the CDR3 is TGTGCCAGCGGAGACAGGGACGAGCAGTACTTC.

The J gene is TRBJ1-2, the V gene TRBV6-1; 9 nucleotides line up with TRBD1. V was clipped by 3 bases and J by 3 bases; unmatched bases: 5. The V gene's germline CDR1 is MNHNS and CDR2 SASEGT. This CDR3 comprises 15 residues. The DNA for the CDR3 is TGTGCCAGCAGTGATTACAGGGGGCTAGACTATGGCTACACCTTC. As protein: CASSDYRGLDYGYTF.

The chain has TRBV28 and TRBJ2-7; perhaps TRBD2 as D (6 bases). The CDR3 has 11 residues. Germline CDR1 reads MDHEN; CDR2 reads SYDVKM. V was cut by 3 bases and J by 6 bases, with 6 bases left in between. CDR3: CASSLGGEQYF. CDR3 bases: TGTGCCAGCAGTTTGGGGGGCGAGCAGTACTTC.

The J gene is TRBJ2-5, the V gene TRBV5-1; a weak D match, TRBD1 (5 bases). V was pared by 2 bases and J by 3 bases, with 8 bases between. Germline V lookup: CDR1 SGHRS, CDR2 YFSETQ. The CDR3 totals 13 residues. CDR3 bases: TGCGCCAGCAGCTTTCAAGGGGAAGAGACCCAGTACTTC. It encodes CASSFQGEETQYF.

The chain employs TRBV28 and TRBJ2-3; no clear D gene. Per germline, CDR1 MDHEN and CDR2 SYDVKM. The CDR3 has 15 amino acids. The V and J ends lost 5 bases and 2 bases respectively, with 14 bases between them. The CDR3 DNA follows: TGTGCCAGCAGTAACGGCCCCACGCCCACAGATACGCAGTATTTT. It is translated as CASSNGPTPTDTQYF.

J is TRBJ2-7 and V is TRBV9; D is perhaps TRBD1 (6 bases). This CDR3 comprises 14 residues. Germline V lookup: CDR1 SGDLS, CDR2 YYNGEE. V gave up 4 bases and J gave up 2 bases, with 13 bases separating them. CDR3 sequence: CASSLTTGPYEQYF. Written as DNA, the CDR3 is TGTGCCAGCAGCCTTACTACAGGGCCCTACGAGCAGTACTTC.

The chain combines TRBV4-1 with TRBJ1-2; TRBD1 aligns across 10 bases. The V gene end was trimmed by 0 bases and the J gene end by 3 bases; junction bases not matched to a gene: 1. This CDR3 region has 15 residues. CDR1 is MGHRA, CDR2 YSYEKL, per germline. The CDR3 loop is CASSQDGTGDYGYTF. CDR3 coding DNA: TGCGCCAGCAGCCAAGATGGGACAGGGGACTATGGCTACACCTTC.

This chain links TRBV6-5 with TRBJ2-2; TRBD1 agrees at 8 bases. The CDR3 runs 15 residues. Germline CDR1 reads MNHEY; CDR2 reads SVGAGI. With 0 bases clipped from V and 4 bases from J, the junction kept 1 base outside the gene matches. The CDR3 DNA sequence: TGTGCCAGCAGTTACTCCGGGACAGGCACCGGGGAGCTGTTTTTT. It encodes CASSYSGTGTGELFF.

V gene TRBV19 combines with J gene TRBJ1-5, with no clear D. The CDR3 is 15 residues long. Trimming shortened V by 4 bases and J by 2 bases, and 12 bases separated the two germline ends. In germline, CDR1 is LNHDA, CDR2 SQIVND (reference sequence). The CDR3 region is CASSREPRGNQPQHF. The CDR3 nucleotides are TGTGCCAGTAGTAGGGAACCAAGGGGCAATCAGCCCCAGCATTTT.

The V gene is TRBV19, the J gene TRBJ1-5, with 10 bases aligning to TRBD1. The CDR3 has 16 residues. J gave up 6 bases and V 7 bases, and 12 bases lay outside the gene matches. From germline, CDR1 is LNHDA and CDR2 SQIVND (reference sequence). CDR3 sequence (DNA): TGTGCCAGTAACCCCCCCGGACAGGGGGTTTTTCAGCCCCAGCATTTT. Protein: CASNPPGQGVFQPQHF. Full variable domain (remainder filled in from reference TRBV19 and TRBJ1-5): DGGITQSPKYLFRKEGQNVTLSCEQNLNHDAMYWYRQDPGQGLRLIYYSQIVNDFQKGDIAEGYSVSREKKESFPLTVTSAQKNPTAFYLCASNPPGQGVFQPQHFGDGTRLSIL.

The CDR3 nucleotides read TGTGCCAGTAGTATAGAGTTAAGACTCAGCTCCTACGAGCAGTACTTC. It specifies CASSIELRLSSYEQYF. V usage is TRBV19 and J usage is TRBJ2-7, with D unresolved. Trimming pared 0 bases from V and 0 bases from J, leaving 12 bases between. The CDR3 has 16 amino acids. Germline lookup yields CDR1 LNHDA and CDR2 SQIVND (reference sequence).

Comments on this clone: The same CDR3 arises from other DNA sequences in this sample as well. Written as DNA, the CDR3 is TGTGCCACCAGCAGAGACCCAAGCGGGAGCGGCACCGGGGAGCTGTTTTTT. It translates to CATSRDPSGSGTGELFF. The chain joins TRBV15 to TRBJ2-2; 8 nucleotides line up with TRBD2. J lost 4 bases, V lost 0 bases, and 7 bases had no gene match. CDR1 and CDR2 from the germline V gene are LNHNV and YYDKDF (reference sequence). This CDR3 has 17 amino acids.

This clone occurred a few times. The chain recombines TRBV3-1 (or the pseudogene TRBV3-2) with TRBJ2-1; D is perhaps TRBD1 or TRBD2 (5 bases each). CDR1 is LGHDT, CDR2 YNNKEL, per germline (reference sequence). The CDR3 totals 13 residues. Trimming took 6 bases from V and 10 from J, leaving 16 bases between them. CDR3 residues: CASRPAGTQEQFF. The CDR3 DNA follows: TGTGCCAGCAGGCCCGCCGGGACCCAGGAGCAGTTCTTC.

The chain employs TRBV11-1 and TRBJ1-6; D not resolved. Germline V gives CDR1 SGHAT, CDR2 FQDESV (reference sequence). Between the trimmed V and J ends, which lost 5 bases and 8 bases, there was a span of 16 bases. The CDR3 sequence is 15 residues long. The CDR3 sequence is CASSPPFGVDSPLHF. For the CDR3, the DNA is TGTGCCAGCAGCCCCCCCTTTGGTGTGGATTCACCCCTCCACTTT.

CDR3 bases: TGTGCCAGCAGTGAAACAGTGGATACGCAGTATTTT. Residues: CASSETVDTQYF. The chain carries TRBV6-1 and TRBJ2-3; no definite D call. The length of the CDR3 is 12 residues. Germline-derived CDR1 and CDR2 are MNHNS and SASEGT. The V end was cut by 2 bases, the J end by 6 bases, with 6 bases between.

The rearrangement uses TRBV6-6 and TRBJ1-4, with unresolved D. Germline loops: CDR1 MNHNY, CDR2 SVGAGI (reference sequence). The V end lost 5 bases, the J end lost 7 bases, and 11 bases lay between the germline ends. The CDR3 spans 13 residues. In nucleotides, the CDR3 is TGTGCCAGCAGTCTTCGGAGTGGTGAAAAACTGTTTTTT. Amino acid sequence: CASSLRSGEKLFF.

In this sample, this clone turned up once. This chain links TRBV28 with TRBJ2-7; 10 positions agree with TRBD1. The CDR3 has 15 amino acids. Germline values: CDR1 MDHEN, CDR2 SYDVKM. The V gene end was trimmed by 5 bases and the J gene end by 2 bases; junction bases not matched to a gene: 6. The CDR3: CASSPGQGSPYEQYF. The CDR3 DNA is TGTGCCAGCAGTCCGGGACAGGGGTCTCCCTACGAGCAGTACTTC.

The chain is built from TRBV5-1 and TRBJ2-3, with a possible D match to TRBD1 (5 bases). This CDR3 is 15 amino acids long. Trimming removed 6 bases from V and 0 bases from J, with 14 bases in between. The germline CDR1 and CDR2 sequences are SGHRS and YFSETQ. The CDR3, as DNA: TGCGCCAGCACCTCGACAGTTTCTAGCACAGATACGCAGTATTTT. Translation gives CASTSTVSSTDTQYF. The full variable domain, its missing parts supplied by reference TRBV5-1 and TRBJ2-3, is KAGVTQTPRYLIKTRGQQVTLSCSPISGHRSVSWYQQTPGQGLQFLFEYFSETQRNKGNFPGRFSGRQFSNSRSEMNVSTLELGDSALYLCASTSTVSSTDTQYFGPGTRLTVL.

This clone has ten or more counts. The chain carries TRBV4-2 and TRBJ2-3; 10 bases agree with TRBD2. The germline V gene encodes CDR1 LGHNA and CDR2 YNFKEQ. The V gene end was trimmed by 0 bases and the J gene end by 5 bases; junction bases not matched to a gene: 8. CDR3 length: 17 amino acids. The CDR3 nucleotides read TGTGCCAGCAGCCAAGACGGGAGCGGGGGGGGAGGAGATACGCAGTATTTT. Translating gives CASSQDGSGGGGDTQYF.

The rearrangement links TRBV28 to TRBJ2-3, with TRBD2 matching over 14 bases. With V trimmed by 6 bases and J by 5 bases, 4 bases remained unmatched. Per the germline V gene, CDR1 is MDHEN and CDR2 is SYDVKM. This CDR3 spans 15 amino acids. The CDR3 DNA reads TGTGCCAGCAGCGGGACTAGCGGGAGCTTAGATACGCAGTATTTT. Translation gives CASSGTSGSLDTQYF.

The chain links TRBV7-3 to TRBJ1-1; D is undetermined. Looked up from germline, CDR1 is SGHTA and CDR2 is FQGTGA. Trimming left V 5 bases short and J 7 bases short, with 14 bases between. The length of the CDR3 is 13 residues. CDR3 DNA: TGTGCCAGCAGCCTAGGCGGTGGCAGTGAAGCTTTCTTT. Protein sequence: CASSLGGGSEAFF. The full variable domain, completed using reference TRBV7-3 and TRBJ1-1, is GAGVSQTPSNKVTEKGKYVELRCDPISGHTALYWYRQSLGQGPEFLIYFQGTGAADDSGLPNDRFFAVRPEGSVSTLKIQRTERGDSAVYLCASSLGGGSEAFFGQGTRLTVV.

This sequence joins TRBV28 and TRBJ1-6; TRBD1 aligns across 7 bases. There are 14 residues in the CDR3. V was clipped by 6 bases and J by 10 bases; unmatched bases: 9. CDR1 MDHEN and CDR2 SYDVKM come from the germline V gene. In DNA form, the CDR3 reads TGTGCCAGCAGCACGACAGGGAGAAGATCACCCCTCCACTTT. This codes for CASSTTGRRSPLHF.

This clone was recorded only once. This chain uses TRBV18 with TRBJ1-1; D is unclear. Germline CDR1 and CDR2: KGHSH and LQKENI. V was pared by 0 bases and J by 1 base, with 6 bases between. The CDR3 is 14 residues long. CDR3: CASSPPSGNTEAFF. DNA of the CDR3: TGTGCCAGCTCACCACCGAGCGGGAACACTGAAGCTTTCTTT.

This rearrangement joins TRBV5-4 to TRBJ1-1; 10 bases line up with TRBD1. V dropped 3 bases and J dropped 1; count of bases not matched to a gene: 9. CDR3 length equals 17 residues. CDR1 is SGHNT, CDR2 YYREEE, per germline (reference sequence). The CDR3 loop reads CASSYRTGGSKNTEAFF. CDR3 nucleotide sequence: TGTGCCAGCAGCTACCGGACAGGGGGAAGCAAGAACACTGAAGCTTTCTTT.

This rearrangement joins TRBV11-2 to TRBJ2-6; 10 positions agree with TRBD2. Germline V CDR1 and CDR2: SGHAT, FQNNGV. Trimming at V came to 1 base and at J to 0 bases, leaving 3 bases not matched to a gene. The CDR3 length is 18 residues. The CDR3 is CASSLVLAGSSGANVLTF. The CDR3 nucleotides are TGTGCCAGCAGCTTAGTACTAGCGGGGTCCTCTGGGGCCAACGTCCTGACTTTC.

This chain joins TRBV14 and TRBJ2-5; D unresolved. CDR1 SGHDN and CDR2 FVKESK come from the germline V gene. Trimming removed 4 bases from V and 7 bases from J, with 13 bases in between. CDR3 length: 13 amino acids. In DNA, the CDR3 is TGTGCCAGCAGCCCCCACCCCGAAGGGACCCAGTACTTC. Translated: CASSPHPEGTQYF. The full variable domain, in which reference TRBV14 and TRBJ2-5 provide the parts outside the CDR3, is EAGVTQFPSHSVIEKGQTVTLRCDPISGHDNLYWYRRVMGKEIKFLLHFVKESKQDESGMPNNRFLAERTGGTYSTLKVQPAELEDSGVYFCASSPHPEGTQYFGPGTRLLVL.

The chain couples TRBV24-1 to TRBJ2-1; TRBD1 aligns across 8 bases. After removal of 3 bases from V and 15 bases from J, the junction contained 9 bases not matched to a gene. There are 13 residues in the CDR3. Germline V lookup: CDR1 KGHDR, CDR2 SFDVKD. CDR3 sequence reads: CATSDPWTGTGFF. Written as DNA, the CDR3 is TGTGCCACCAGTGATCCGTGGACAGGGACGGGGTTCTTC.

The rearrangement links TRBV5-5 to TRBJ2-7; 8 bases align to TRBD1. Looked up from germline, CDR1 is SGHKS and CDR2 is YYEKEE (reference sequence). The CDR3 totals 13 residues. The trim removed 1 base at V and 4 bases at J, leaving 1 base unmatched. Written as DNA, the CDR3 is TGTGCCAGCAGCTTGAGACAGGGGTACGAGCAGTACTTC. Amino acids: CASSLRQGYEQYF.